The rows below give T cell receptor beta chains drawn from one sample of a study of cytomegalovirus exposure and HLA in healthy donors. TCRdb's table, derived via immunoSEQ multiplex PCR, lists solely in-frame clones and lacks some. Of 250,000 to 350,000 clones in the sample, around 65% were seen once. The specimen sequenced was PBMCs. The receptors derive from a female donor in good health and CMV-seronegative. The conserved cysteine and the conserved F or W are not part of the CDR3 here.

TRBV10-3	TRBJ1-3	AISAGTTSGNTIY
TRBV7-9	TRBJ2-7	ASSSNLAGAYEQY
TRBV5-6	TRBJ2-7	ASSFTRTGGYEQY
TRBV19	TRBJ2-7	ASSDSGRTYEQY
TRBV28	TRBJ2-5	ASSDRGRGPQETQY
TRBV5-1	TRBJ2-7	ASSWGLAGVVYEQY
TRBV27	TRBJ2-5	ASSHRPILAGGKETQY
TRBV7-3	TRBJ2-1	ASSLQASVSSYNEQF
TRBV2	TRBJ1-5	AGGQGMRPQH
TRBV6-1	TRBJ1-1	ASSEEGGGNAF
TRBV5-1	TRBJ2-7	ASSSAGGTGDSYEQY
TRBV13	TRBJ1-1	ASSRTGGGTEAF
TRBV7-2	TRBJ1-4	ASSTRGRGLF
TRBV19	TRBJ2-1	ASSPGGAWNEQF
TRBV28	TRBJ2-7	ASSPLQGIGYEQY
TRBV10-3	TRBJ2-7	AISPTSVYEQY
TRBV11-2	TRBJ2-5	ASSPRPGYGGETQY
TRBV5-1	TRBJ2-7	ASSLGGTSGTHEQY
TRBV5-6	TRBJ2-2	ASSLGLAGVTGELF